There are many counts of the clone carrying this T cell receptor beta chain. This sample was included in a study of breast tumors, draining lymph nodes, adjacent tissues. With 3 bases removed from V and 4 bases from J, the gap between germline ends came to 12 bases. Per the germline V gene, CDR1 is LNHNV and CDR2 is YYDKDF (reference sequence). The CDR3 has 14 amino acids. Samples came from axillary lymph nodes draining the breast cancer. TCRdb itself ran the multiplex PCR reads through MiXCR, one entry per CDR3 protein. The sample comprises about 80,000 distinct CDR3 sequences, approximately 19% of which are singletons, and 2% to 3% rests with the top ten.

The chain carries TRBV15 and TRBJ2-5; TRBD2 might be the D (6 bases). The TCR originated in a female donor with breast cancer. Some clones in this sample may be carry-over from other donors' samples. Sequenced material: axillary lymph node tissue. CDR3 sequence (DNA): TGTGCCACCAGCAGCGTAGGCGGGATAGAGACCCAGTACTTC. It specifies CATSSVGGIETQYF.